Described below is a single T cell receptor beta chain sequence and its context. As every portion of the isolated RNA was reverse transcribed, the sequencing read expressed TCRB transcripts. Some clones are missing from TCRdb's copy, which holds only in-frame ones; the method was immunoSEQ multiplex PCR. The sample gives about 620,000 clones, 15% of which show up once; 0.07% to 0.095% is in the top ten. The CDR3 length is 13 residues. Germline values: CDR1 LNHNV, CDR2 YYDKDF (reference sequence). V lost 0 bases to trimming and J lost 7 bases, with 8 bases between them. The data stem from a study of beta chain features in type 1 diabetes.

The chain carries TRBV15 and TRBJ2-3; no firm D call. The material sequenced was naive CD4+ T cells from blood. The sequence came from a man aged 18 to 30 in good health. The CDR3 sequence is CATSREAQYTQYF. The CDR3 nucleotides are TGTGCCACCAGCAGAGAAGCACAGTATACGCAGTATTTT. Supplemented by reference TRBV15 and TRBJ2-3, the full variable domain reads DAMVIQNPRYQVTQFGKPVTLSCSQTLNHNVMYWYQQKSSQAPKLLFHYYDKDFNNEADTPDNFQSRRPNTSFCFLDIRSPGLGDTAMYLCATSREAQYTQYFGPGTRLTVL.